A selection of T cell receptor beta chains follows, all from one sample in a study of memory CD4+ T cells and cytomegalovirus serostatus. TCRdb's copy holds only in-frame clones and misses some; the assay was immunoSEQ multiplex PCR. The sample records 40,000 to 50,000 clones, around 70% being singletons. Sequenced input: memory CD4+ T cells from blood. These TCRs come from an adult in good health and CMV-seropositive. Both conserved end residues are part of each CDR3. Each record gives: D gene, V gene, J gene, CDR3 DNA, CDR3 protein. A D gene is named only where the DNA matches it firmly.

d_gene: NA
v_gene: TRBV5-5
j_gene: TRBJ2-2
CDR3nt: TGTGCCAGCAGCTTGGTTGGCGGCTATGAAACCGGGGAGCTGTTTTTT
CDR3aa: CASSLVGGYETGELFF

d_gene: NA
v_gene: TRBV15
j_gene: TRBJ1-3
CDR3nt: TGTGCCACCAGCAGAGATAGCTCTGGAAACACCATATATTTT
CDR3aa: CATSRDSSGNTIYF

d_gene: NA
v_gene: TRBV7-7
j_gene: TRBJ2-3
CDR3nt: TGTGCTAGCAGCTTAGATATTACGCGGGATACGCAGTATTTT
CDR3aa: CASSLDITRDTQYF

d_gene: NA
v_gene: TRBV7-2
j_gene: TRBJ1-1
CDR3nt: TGTGCCAGCAGCTTACGGTACAACACTGAAGCTTTCTTT
CDR3aa: CASSLRYNTEAFF

d_gene: NA
v_gene: TRBV9
j_gene: TRBJ1-2
CDR3nt: TGTGCCAGCAGCGTAGCAGCCGGGGACGGCTATGGCTACACCTTC
CDR3aa: CASSVAAGDGYGYTF

d_gene: TRBD2
v_gene: TRBV13
j_gene: TRBJ2-3
CDR3nt: TGTGCCAGCAGCCCCTGGCGGGGGACCCCGGATACGCAGTATTTT
CDR3aa: CASSPWRGTPDTQYF

d_gene: NA
v_gene: TRBV2
j_gene: TRBJ1-2
CDR3nt: TGTGCCAGCAGAATAGGAGGGGGCTATGGCTACACCTTC
CDR3aa: CASRIGGGYGYTF

d_gene: NA
v_gene: TRBV5-4
j_gene: TRBJ1-2
CDR3nt: TGTGCCAGCAGAGTCGGGGGCCGACGTGGCTACACCTTC
CDR3aa: CASRVGGRRGYTF

d_gene: NA
v_gene: TRBV5-1
j_gene: TRBJ2-2
CDR3nt: TGCGCCAGCAGCTTACCCGGCCCCTCGAACACCGGGGAGCTGTTTTTT
CDR3aa: CASSLPGPSNTGELFF

d_gene: NA
v_gene: TRBV6-6
j_gene: TRBJ2-2
CDR3nt: TGTGCCACCACTCCGGGGAGGAGCGGGGAGCTGTTTTTT
CDR3aa: CATTPGRSGELFF

d_gene: NA
v_gene: TRBV2
j_gene: TRBJ2-7
CDR3nt: TGTGCCAGCAGGCGAGACAGCTCCTACGAGCAGTACTTC
CDR3aa: CASRRDSSYEQYF

d_gene: TRBD2
v_gene: TRBV28
j_gene: TRBJ2-5
CDR3nt: TGTGCCAGCAGTTTACGGGGGGGCGCGGAGACCCAGTACTTC
CDR3aa: CASSLRGGAETQYF

d_gene: NA
v_gene: TRBV2
j_gene: TRBJ2-7
CDR3nt: TGTGCCAGCAGTGCGAACGAGCAGTACTTC
CDR3aa: CASSANEQYF